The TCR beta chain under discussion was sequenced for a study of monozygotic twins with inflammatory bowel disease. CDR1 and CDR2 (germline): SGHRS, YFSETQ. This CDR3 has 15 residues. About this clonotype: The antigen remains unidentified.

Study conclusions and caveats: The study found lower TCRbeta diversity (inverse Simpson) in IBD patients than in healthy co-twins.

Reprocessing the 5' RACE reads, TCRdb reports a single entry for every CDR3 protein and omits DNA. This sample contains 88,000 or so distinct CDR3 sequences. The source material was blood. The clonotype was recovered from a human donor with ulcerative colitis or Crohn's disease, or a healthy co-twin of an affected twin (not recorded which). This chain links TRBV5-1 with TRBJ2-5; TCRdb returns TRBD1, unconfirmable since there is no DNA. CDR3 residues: CASSSRDRGLETQYF.